The source of this T cell receptor beta chain is a study of T cell repertoires in cytomegalovirus infection. Overall study context: Public TCR beta signature analysis indicated the presence of both CMV infection and matching HLA type. Study-level points and caveats: CMV-specific TCR beta clonotypes restricted by HLA-C dominated the ex vivo response. Carriage of CMV together with the relevant HLA was identifiable through cumulative public TCR beta family frequency.

With 10 bases removed from V and 4 bases from J, the gap between germline ends came to 20 bases. In germline, CDR1 is ENHRY, CDR2 SYGVKD. This CDR3 is 15 amino acids long. This clonotype has a handful of counts. Antigen unknown. TCRdb reprocessed the reads with MiXCR, giving one entry per CDR3 protein. The sample contains about 300,000 distinct CDR3 sequences, roughly a tenth of which appear only once. The J gene is TRBJ2-1, the V gene TRBV10-3; D is possibly TRBD1 (5 bases). Sequencing input: PBMCs. The receptor was isolated from a human donor in good health (CMV status not recorded). Some clones in this sample may be carry-over from other donors' samples. CDR3 DNA: TGTGCCACCTCCATCGAAGGGGCTCCTTACAATGAGCAGTTCTTC. Its protein product is CATSIEGAPYNEQFF.